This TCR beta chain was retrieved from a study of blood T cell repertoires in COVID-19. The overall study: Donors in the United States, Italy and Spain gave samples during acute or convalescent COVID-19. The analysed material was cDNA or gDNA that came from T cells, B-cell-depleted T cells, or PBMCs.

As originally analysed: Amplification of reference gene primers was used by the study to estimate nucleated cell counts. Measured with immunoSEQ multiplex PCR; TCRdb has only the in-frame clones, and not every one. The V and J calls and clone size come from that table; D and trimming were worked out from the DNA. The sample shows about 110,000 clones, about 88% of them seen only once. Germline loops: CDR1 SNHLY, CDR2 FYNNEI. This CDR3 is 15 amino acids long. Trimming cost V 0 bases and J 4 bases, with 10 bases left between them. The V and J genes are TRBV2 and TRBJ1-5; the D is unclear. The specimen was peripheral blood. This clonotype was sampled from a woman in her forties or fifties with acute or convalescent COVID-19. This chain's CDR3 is CASSEARRPNQPQHF. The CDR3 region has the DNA TGTGCCAGCAGTGAAGCGAGGCGGCCGAATCAGCCCCAGCATTTT.